This entry describes one T cell receptor beta chain. Its antigen is unknown. This record comes from a study of shared clonotypes between healthy human individuals. Turning to the study itself: Per donor, three plates held CD4 naive cells, three held CD4 memory, two held CD8 naive and one held CD8 memory. General study results and limits: It was only blood that was sampled, and tissue repertoires likely differ. The sharing of about 5.3% of naive CD4 clonotypes was seen across a handful of donors.

The method was immunoSEQ multiplex PCR; TCRdb's version includes in-frame clones alone and lacks a portion of them. The sample includes approximately 720,000 clones, just over 90% seen only once; the top ten take roughly 22%. CD45RO-negative CD8 cells positively selected for CCR7 made up the naive population, which excluded terminally differentiated effector memory CD45RA+ cells. The CDR3 covers 14 residues. J gave up 6 bases and V 7 bases, and 8 bases lay outside the gene matches. The germline CDR1 and CDR2 sequences are KGHSH and LQKENI. The chain links TRBV18 to TRBJ2-3, with 9 bases matching TRBD2. Sequencing used naive CD8+ T cells sorted from blood. The sequence came from a man aged 25-45 years in good health. The CDR3 spells CASFSGRVVDTQYF. DNA for the CDR3: TGTGCCAGCTTTAGCGGGAGAGTGGTGGATACGCAGTATTTT.